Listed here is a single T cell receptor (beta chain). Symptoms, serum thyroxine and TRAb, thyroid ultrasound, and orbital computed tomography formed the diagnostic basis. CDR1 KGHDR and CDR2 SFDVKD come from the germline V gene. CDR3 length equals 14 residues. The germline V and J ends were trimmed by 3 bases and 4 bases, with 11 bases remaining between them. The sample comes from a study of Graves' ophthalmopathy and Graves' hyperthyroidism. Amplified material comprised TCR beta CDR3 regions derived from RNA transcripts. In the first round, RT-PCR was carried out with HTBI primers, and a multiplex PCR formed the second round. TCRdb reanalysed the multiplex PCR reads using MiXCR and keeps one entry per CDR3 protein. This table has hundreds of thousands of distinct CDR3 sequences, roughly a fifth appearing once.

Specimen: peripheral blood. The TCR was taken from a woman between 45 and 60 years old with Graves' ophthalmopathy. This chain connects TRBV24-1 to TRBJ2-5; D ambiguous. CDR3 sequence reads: CATSDSWLGETQYF. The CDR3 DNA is TGTGCCACCAGTGATAGCTGGCTTGGAGAGACCCAGTACTTC.